This TCR beta chain came from a study of early T cells in non-severe SARS-CoV-2 infection. About the study: Unpaired chains resulted from sequencing bulk RNA of unsorted whole blood.

Findings of the study overall: Missing private and CD4 specificities, VDJdb matching favored anti-spike CD8 responses.

The CDR3 has 18 residues. Germline V gene sequence: CDR1 KGHDR, CDR2 SFDVKD. V was trimmed by 1 base and J by 5 bases, leaving 19 bases between them. Attachment of unique molecular identifiers to individual cDNA molecules was performed. TCRdb called the 5' RACE reads again in MiXCR, with one record for every CDR3 protein. The table has 55,000 to 75,000 distinct CDR3 sequences, roughly 7.7% seen once. This clonotype has only a few counts. As yet, its antigen is unknown. Input material: whole blood. The sequence was obtained from an adult who was a healthcare worker with PCR-confirmed SARS-CoV-2 infection or an uninfected control (not recorded which). J is TRBJ2-2 and V is TRBV24-1; D is undetermined. The CDR3 DNA reads as TGTGCCACCAGTGATTTCGAAAGGACGTACTCTGGGACCGGGGAGCTGTTTTTT. Translated: CATSDFERTYSGTGELFF.